These 6 T cell receptor beta chains were all obtained from the same sample, sequenced in a study of cytomegalovirus exposure and HLA in healthy donors. Both 60 Vbeta primers and 13 Jbeta primers went into the PCR. Profiled with immunoSEQ multiplex PCR; TCRdb holds only in-frame clones, not every one. This sample carries 93,000 or so clones, approximately 79% of them seen once, and the ten largest clones take 4%. The sample comprised PBMCs. The receptors were sampled from a man aged 50-60 years in good health and CMV-seropositive.

The chain employs TRBV29-1 and TRBJ2-3; possible D gene TRBD1, 6 bases. CDR1 SQVTM and CDR2 ANQGSEA come from the germline V gene. There are 15 residues in the CDR3. V shed 4 bases and J shed 1 base, with 15 bases lying between them. The DNA for the CDR3 is TGCAGCGTTGGGACAGCCCTGTGGGGCACAGATACGCAGTATTTT. Its protein is CSVGTALWGTDTQYF.

The V gene is TRBV7-2, the J gene TRBJ2-7; D is perhaps TRBD1 (5 bases). Trimming cost V 2 bases and J 7 bases, with 18 bases left between them. The CDR3 covers 15 residues. The germline gives CDR1 SGHTA, CDR2 FQGNSA. CDR3 sequence reads: CASSLKGLGVGEQYF. DNA of the CDR3: TGTGCCAGCAGCTTAAAGGGCTTAGGGGTTGGGGAGCAGTACTTC.

The V and J genes are TRBV9 and TRBJ2-1; D possibly corresponds to TRBD2 (6 bases). CDR3 length equals 15 residues. Germline values: CDR1 SGDLS, CDR2 YYNGEE. V was shortened by 0 bases and J by 5 bases, with 12 bases between the two germline ends. CDR3 sequence (DNA): TGTGCCAGCAGCGTAGAGGGAGGTTGGGACAATGAGCAGTTCTTC. Protein sequence: CASSVEGGWDNEQFF.

In its sample, this clone was seen a few times. CDR3 nucleotides: TGTGCCAGCAGCCCTGAGCAGGGTTCCCACGAGCAGTACTTC. It specifies CASSPEQGSHEQYF. The chain has TRBV6-4 and TRBJ2-7; a possible D gene is TRBD1 (5 bases). This CDR3 is 14 amino acids long. The V and J ends lost 6 bases and 5 bases respectively, with 17 bases between them. From germline, CDR1 is MRHNA and CDR2 SNTAGT.

The chain couples TRBV30 to TRBJ1-1, with no clear D. Deletions cut 0 bases from V and 7 bases from J, with 9 bases between. Germline CDR1 GTSNPN, CDR2 SVGIG (reference sequence). The CDR3 is 12 amino acids. Here the CDR3 DNA reads TGTGCCTGGAGTGTACAGAGTATTGAAGCTTTCTTT. It is translated as CAWSVQSIEAFF.

This clone was counted a single time. The chain is built from TRBV15 and TRBJ1-2; 8 bases match TRBD1. Germline CDR1 LNHNV, CDR2 YYDKDF (reference sequence). V lost 0 bases to trimming and J lost 4 bases; unmatched junction nucleotides: 4. The CDR3 extends over 15 amino acids. For the CDR3, the DNA is TGTGCCACCAGCAGAGAAAGGACAGGGCTCTATGGCTACACCTTC. This gives the protein CATSRERTGLYGYTF.